What follows are 24 T cell receptor beta chains derived from one specimen sequenced in a study of blood T cells in healthy people across ages. Combining a sample-barcoded 5' primer with a J-beta primer mix, a second PCR ran for roughly 7 to 12 cycles. TCRdb re-called the 5' RACE reads through MiXCR, storing one row per CDR3 protein. The top ten clones hold about 6.7% of a sample with about 1.4 million distinct CDR3 sequences, approximately 59% of them seen once. The sequencing input was blood. The source is a man between 18 and 29 years old in good health.

The rearrangement uses TRBV27 and TRBJ2-3; either TRBD1 or TRBD2 may supply D (5 bases each). Germline CDR1 reads MNHEY; CDR2 reads SMNVEV (reference sequence). CDR3 length: 19 amino acids. Trimming removed 1 base from V and 1 base from J, with 21 bases in between. CDR3 residues: CASSLLLHWGRGGTDTQYF. The CDR3 DNA follows: TGTGCCAGCAGTTTATTATTGCATTGGGGGAGAGGGGGCACAGATACGCAGTATTTT.

J is TRBJ1-1 and V is TRBV27; maybe TRBD1 (5 bases). This CDR3 region has 13 residues. CDR1 is MNHEY, CDR2 SMNVEV, per germline (reference sequence). Trimming removed 4 bases at V and 7 bases at J, with 13 bases between. CDR3 DNA: TGTGCCAGCAGTTCCCTCGGGGGATGTGAAGCTTTCTTT. It yields the protein CASSSLGGCEAFF.

The J gene is TRBJ2-3, the V gene TRBV7-9, with 8 bases identical to TRBD2. The CDR3 consists of 18 residues. V gave up 3 bases and J gave up 4 bases; unmatched junction bases: 15. CDR1 SEHNR and CDR2 FQNEAQ come from the germline V gene (reference sequence). CDR3 DNA sequence: TGTGCCAGCAGCTTCGCGAGAGAAGCGGGAGATTGGCCAGATACGCAGTATTTT. It specifies CASSFAREAGDWPDTQYF.

This clonotype was observed a few times. The chain couples TRBV7-2 to TRBJ1-6; D uncertain. Trimming removed 1 base from V and 8 bases from J, with 15 bases in between. This CDR3 has 16 residues. Germline lookup yields CDR1 SGHTA and CDR2 FQGNSA. In DNA form, the CDR3 reads TGTGCCAGCAGCTTAGTGTTGCAGAGTATGGATTCACCCCTCCACTTT. This gives the protein CASSLVLQSMDSPLHF.

The chain links TRBV5-1 to TRBJ2-3; D may be TRBD2 (6 bases). Trimming removed 0 bases from V and 4 bases from J, with 12 bases in between. Germline CDR1 SGHRS, CDR2 YFSETQ. This CDR3 contains 15 residues. CDR3 DNA sequence: TGCGCCAGCAGCTTGGACGGGACTGCCGCAGATACGCAGTATTTT. Translated, it gives CASSLDGTAADTQYF.

This clonotype has only a few counts. This chain joins TRBV20-1 and TRBJ1-4, with unresolved D. V lost 8 bases, J lost 5 bases, and 15 bases lay in between. CDR1 and CDR2 from the germline V gene are DFQATT and SNEGSKA (reference sequence). The CDR3 covers 13 residues. CDR3 nucleotide sequence: TGCAGTACCCAGCAGAGAGTCAATGAAAAACTGTTTTTT. The encoded protein is CSTQQRVNEKLFF.

This clonotype was recorded a few times. The gene calls are TRBV7-2 and TRBJ2-7, with D possibly being TRBD2 (5 bases). The CDR3 contains 12 residues. Germline-derived CDR1 and CDR2 are SGHTA and FQGNSA. Trimming removed 3 bases at V and 6 bases at J, with 9 bases between. CDR3 coding DNA: TGTGCCAGCAGCTTCGGGGTTGTCGAGCAGTACTTC. This encodes CASSFGVVEQYF. Combining the CDR3 with reference TRBV7-2 and TRBJ2-7 gives the whole variable domain GAGVSQSPSNKVTEKGKDVELRCDPISGHTALYWYRQSLGQGLEFLIYFQGNSAPDKSGLPSDRFSAERTGGSVSTLTIQRTQQEDSAVYLCASSFGVVEQYFGPGTRLTVT.

The gene calls are TRBV9 and TRBJ2-2; a weak D match, TRBD2 (5 bases). Germline V gene lookup returns CDR1 SGDLS and CDR2 YYNGEE. V was shortened by 0 bases and J by 6 bases, with 15 bases between the two germline ends. The CDR3 has 16 amino acids. The CDR3 DNA is TGTGCCAGCAGCGTAGAACCGGACTCGTTCGCCGGGGAGCTGTTTTTT. Its translation: CASSVEPDSFAGELFF.

On this clonotype itself: A read error may account for a junction end that differs from germline. The chain combines TRBV7-2 with TRBJ1-2, with 7 bases lining up with TRBD1. Per the germline V gene, CDR1 is SGHTA and CDR2 is FQGNSA. The CDR3 runs 15 residues. The CDR3 region is CAGSSMTGSGYGYTF. The CDR3 coding sequence is TGTGCCGGCAGCTCCATGACAGGGTCGGGGTATGGCTACACCTTC. Full variable domain (remainder filled in from reference TRBV7-2 and TRBJ1-2): GAGVSQSPSNKVTEKGKDVELRCDPISGHTALYWYRQSLGQGLEFLIYFQGNSAPDKSGLPSDRFSAERTGGSVSTLTIQRTQQEDSAVYLCAGSSMTGSGYGYTFGSGTRLTVV.

This chain connects TRBV10-1 to TRBJ1-4; 8 bases agree with TRBD1. The CDR3 is 15 residues long. Germline CDR1 WNHNN, CDR2 SYGVQD (reference sequence). V gave up 3 bases and J gave up 5 bases; unmatched junction bases: 5. The CDR3, as DNA: TGCGCCAGCAGTGACAACGACAGGGGAAATGAAAAACTGTTTTTT. Its protein is CASSDNDRGNEKLFF.

This clonotype occurred a few times. The chain carries TRBV10-1 and TRBJ2-7; tentative D call: TRBD1 (6 bases). Trimming stripped 3 bases from V and 7 bases from J, with 13 bases between. This CDR3 is built from 13 residues. In germline, CDR1 is WNHNN, CDR2 SYGVQD (reference sequence). Here the CDR3 reads CASSEDGTLEQYF. In DNA, the CDR3 is TGCGCCAGCAGTGAAGATGGGACACTGGAGCAGTACTTC.

Only one count was recorded for this clonotype. The chain joins TRBV20-1 to TRBJ2-7; TRBD2 agrees at 12 bases. Germline CDR1 DFQATT, CDR2 SNEGSKA (reference sequence). With 4 bases clipped from V and 4 bases from J, the junction kept 5 bases outside the gene matches. This CDR3 contains 14 residues. The CDR3 protein is CSATASGRAYEQYF. DNA for the CDR3: TGCAGTGCTACGGCTAGCGGGAGGGCATACGAGCAGTACTTC.

The CDR3 loop is CASSRGLAGDSPYNEQYF. For the CDR3, the DNA is TGTGCCAGCAGTCGAGGTCTAGCGGGGGACTCACCCTACAATGAGCAGTACTTC. The J gene is TRBJ2-5, the V gene TRBV12-3 or TRBV12-4; 10 bases align to TRBD2. The CDR3 is 18 residues long. The ends lost 5 bases at V and 11 bases at J; junction bases unmatched: 23.

This chain joins TRBV20-1 and TRBJ1-2; D gene uncertain. Per germline, CDR1 DFQATT and CDR2 SNEGSKA (reference sequence). V was shortened by 1 base and J by 3 bases, with 9 bases between the two germline ends. This CDR3 spans 13 amino acids. CDR3 DNA sequence: TGCAGTGCTAGAGTAGGGAACGACTATGGCTACACCTTC. Translating it yields CSARVGNDYGYTF.

The V and J genes are TRBV11-2 and TRBJ2-5; D may be TRBD1 or TRBD2 (5 bases each). Trimming took off 1 base at V and 0 bases at J, with 15 bases between the two ends. The CDR3 totals 17 residues. CDR1 and CDR2 (germline): SGHAT, FQNNGV. CDR3 nucleotide sequence: TGTGCCAGCAGCTTAGGGTTTGGGGGATGGGACCAAGAGACCCAGTACTTC. Its translation: CASSLGFGGWDQETQYF. The full variable domain, rest sourced from reference TRBV11-2 and TRBJ2-5, is EAGVAQSPRYKIIEKRQSVAFWCNPISGHATLYWYQQILGQGPKLLIQFQNNGVVDDSQLPKDRFSAERLKGVDSTLKIQPAKLEDSAVYLCASSLGFGGWDQETQYFGPGTRLLVL.

The chain employs TRBV7-2 and TRBJ1-6; no firm D call. Germline V gene data show CDR1 as SGHTA and CDR2 as FQGNSA. Trimming took off 1 base at V and 13 bases at J, with 11 bases between the two ends. The CDR3 contains 13 residues. The CDR3 here is CASSLDAPLPLHF. Here the CDR3 DNA reads TGTGCCAGCAGCTTAGATGCACCTCTCCCCCTCCACTTT.

The gene calls are TRBV24-1 and TRBJ2-1; 10 nucleotides align to TRBD2. The CDR3 loop spans 18 amino acids. Germline V gene data show CDR1 as KGHDR and CDR2 as SFDVKD. The V gene end was trimmed by 4 bases and the J gene end by 4 bases; junction bases not matched to a gene: 12. The CDR3 loop reads CATSDLLAGDSGYNEQFF. The CDR3, as DNA: TGTGCCACCAGTGACCTTCTAGCGGGGGACTCTGGGTACAATGAGCAGTTCTTC.

The chain carries TRBV20-1 and TRBJ2-5; perhaps D is TRBD1 or TRBD2 (6 bases each). Germline V gene data show CDR1 as DFQATT and CDR2 as SNEGSKA (reference sequence). This CDR3 contains 15 residues. The CDR3 DNA follows: TGCAGGCCATACGAGATGGGGGGCCAGGGAGAGACCCAGTACTTC. The encoded protein is CRPYEMGGQGETQYF.

This clonotype occurred a few times. The rearrangement links TRBV6-2 or TRBV6-3 to TRBJ1-5, with D perhaps matching TRBD1 (5 bases). The V gene's germline CDR1 is MNHEY and CDR2 SVGEGT. Deletions cut 0 bases from V and 4 bases from J, with 10 bases between. This CDR3 is 15 amino acids long. In DNA, the CDR3 is TGTGCCAGCAGTTACTCGATGGGGGGGAATCAGCCCCAGCATTTT. Its translation is CASSYSMGGNQPQHF.

The genes are TRBV27 and TRBJ2-3; 7 bases agree with TRBD2. The V segment lost 6 bases and the J segment 0 bases; nucleotides outside the gene matches: 15. Germline V gene sequence: CDR1 MNHEY, CDR2 SMNVEV (reference sequence). The CDR3 is 18 amino acids. The CDR3 DNA reads as TGTGCCAGCAGACCCTCGGGGGGACCCTTCCTTAGCACAGATACGCAGTATTTT. Residues: CASRPSGGPFLSTDTQYF.

This clonotype was observed a few times. The chain links TRBV10-3 to TRBJ2-3; D remains ambiguous. The CDR3 extends over 15 amino acids. Germline assignment: CDR1 ENHRY and CDR2 SYGVKD. V was clipped by 6 bases and J by 2 bases, with 15 bases between them. The CDR3 is CAIRLTQVPTDTQYF. For the CDR3, the DNA is TGTGCCATCAGGCTAACCCAGGTCCCCACAGATACGCAGTATTTT.

The sample holds a few counts of this clonotype. V is TRBV10-3 and J is TRBJ2-6; 7 bases are a match to TRBD2. With 11 bases clipped from V and 2 bases from J, the junction kept 12 bases outside the gene matches. The CDR3 loop spans 16 amino acids. Germline values: CDR1 ENHRY, CDR2 SYGVKD. Written as DNA, the CDR3 is TGTGCCGCAAGGGGAGGGGTAGGAACTGGGGCCAACGTCCTGACTTTC. This translates into CAARGGVGTGANVLTF.

The chain links TRBV27 to TRBJ2-2; the match to TRBD1 covers 11 bases. This CDR3 spans 14 amino acids. Germline V CDR1 and CDR2: MNHEY, SMNVEV (reference sequence). With V trimmed by 5 bases and J by 13 bases, 9 bases remained unmatched. CDR3 region: CASSGWTGGEGLFF. The DNA for the CDR3 is TGTGCCAGCAGTGGGTGGACAGGGGGCGAAGGGCTGTTTTTT.

The chain employs TRBV12-3 or TRBV12-4 and TRBJ1-1; D might be TRBD1 (6 bases). The CDR3 contains 17 residues. The ends were cut back, 6 bases at V and 1 base at J, with 21 bases in the middle. CDR3 in DNA: TGTGCCAGCAGACGAATACAGGGAACCAGCTGGAACACTGAAGCTTTCTTT. Its translation is CASRRIQGTSWNTEAFF.